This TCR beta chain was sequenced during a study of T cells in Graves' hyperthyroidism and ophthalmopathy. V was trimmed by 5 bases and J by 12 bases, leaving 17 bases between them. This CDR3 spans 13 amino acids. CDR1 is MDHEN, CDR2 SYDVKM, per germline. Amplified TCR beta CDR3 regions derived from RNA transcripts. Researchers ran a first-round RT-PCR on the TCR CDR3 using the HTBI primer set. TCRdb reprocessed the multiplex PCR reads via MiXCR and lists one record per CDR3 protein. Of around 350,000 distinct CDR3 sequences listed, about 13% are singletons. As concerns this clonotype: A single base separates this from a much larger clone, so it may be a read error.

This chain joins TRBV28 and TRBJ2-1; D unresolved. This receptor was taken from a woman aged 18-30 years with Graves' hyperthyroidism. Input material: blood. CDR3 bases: TGTGCCAGCAGTCTCTCACTTAGGCGTGGGCAGTTCTTC. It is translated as CASSLSLRRGQFF.